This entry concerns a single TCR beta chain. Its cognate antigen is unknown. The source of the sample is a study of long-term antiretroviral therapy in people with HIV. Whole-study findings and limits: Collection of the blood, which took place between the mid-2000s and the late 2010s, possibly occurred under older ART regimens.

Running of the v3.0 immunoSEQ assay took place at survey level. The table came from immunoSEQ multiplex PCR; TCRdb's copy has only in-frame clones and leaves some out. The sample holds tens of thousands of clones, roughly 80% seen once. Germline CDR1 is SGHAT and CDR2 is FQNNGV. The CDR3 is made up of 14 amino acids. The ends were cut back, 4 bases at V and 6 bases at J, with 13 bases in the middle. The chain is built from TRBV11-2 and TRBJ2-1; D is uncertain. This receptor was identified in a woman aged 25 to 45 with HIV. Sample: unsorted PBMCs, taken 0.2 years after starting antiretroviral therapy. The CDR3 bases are TGTGCCAGCAGCTACAATACCCCGCGCAATGAGCAGTTCTTC. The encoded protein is CASSYNTPRNEQFF.